This TCR beta chain was identified during a study of cytomegalovirus exposure and HLA in healthy donors. Study observations and caveats: There were 164 TCR beta chains listed as cytomegalovirus-associated. Despite most TCR sequences being rare, some public TCRs occurred in many donors.

Remarks on this clone: Its antigen is as yet unknown.

PCR was performed using 60 Vbeta and 13 Jbeta primers. Only in-frame clones appear in the TCRdb table, and some are missing; sequencing was by immunoSEQ multiplex PCR. Of over 100,000 clones in the sample, around 79% were seen once. V shed 5 bases and J 3 bases; nucleotides not matched to a gene: 4. Germline values: CDR1 SQVTM, CDR2 ANQGSEA. This CDR3 contains 14 residues. This TCR came from a woman between 25 and 40 years old in good health and CMV-seropositive. The specimen was PBMCs. The V call is TRBV29-1, the J call TRBJ2-3; 11 nucleotides align to TRBD1. CDR3 DNA sequence: TGCAGCGTTCTAGGACAGGGGGCAACAGATACGCAGTATTTT. Translated, it gives CSVLGQGATDTQYF.